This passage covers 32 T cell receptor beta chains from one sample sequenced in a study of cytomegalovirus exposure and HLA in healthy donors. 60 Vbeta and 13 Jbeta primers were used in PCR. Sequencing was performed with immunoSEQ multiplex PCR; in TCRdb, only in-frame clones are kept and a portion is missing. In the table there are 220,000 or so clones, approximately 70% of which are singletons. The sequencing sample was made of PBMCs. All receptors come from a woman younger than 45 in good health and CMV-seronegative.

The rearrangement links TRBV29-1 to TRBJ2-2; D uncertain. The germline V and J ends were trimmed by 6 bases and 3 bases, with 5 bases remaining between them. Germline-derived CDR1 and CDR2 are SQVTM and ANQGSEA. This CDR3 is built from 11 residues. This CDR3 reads CSVGDTGELFF. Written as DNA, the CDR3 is TGCAGCGTCGGTGACACCGGGGAGCTGTTTTTT.

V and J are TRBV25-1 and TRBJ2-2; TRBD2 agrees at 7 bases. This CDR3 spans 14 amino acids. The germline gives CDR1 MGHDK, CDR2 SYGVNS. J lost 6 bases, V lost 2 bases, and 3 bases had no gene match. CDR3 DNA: TGTGCCAGCAGTGAACCGACTAGCTCCGGGGAGCTGTTTTTT. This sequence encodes CASSEPTSSGELFF.

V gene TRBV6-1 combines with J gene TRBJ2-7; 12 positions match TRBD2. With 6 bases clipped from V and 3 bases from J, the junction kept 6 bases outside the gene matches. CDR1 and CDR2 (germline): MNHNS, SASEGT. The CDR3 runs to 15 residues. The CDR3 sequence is CASSPPTSGSYEQYF. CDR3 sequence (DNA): TGTGCCAGCAGCCCACCGACTAGCGGGAGCTACGAGCAGTACTTC.

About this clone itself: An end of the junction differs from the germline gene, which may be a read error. This CDR3 reads CSSSPGGGEGGYGYTF. In DNA form, the CDR3 reads TGTTCCAGCAGCCCCGGCGGAGGGGAGGGGGGATATGGCTACACCTTC. The gene calls are TRBV7-3 and TRBJ1-2; D is possibly TRBD1 (6 bases). The CDR3 is 16 amino acids. CDR1 and CDR2 (germline): SGHTA, FQGTGA.

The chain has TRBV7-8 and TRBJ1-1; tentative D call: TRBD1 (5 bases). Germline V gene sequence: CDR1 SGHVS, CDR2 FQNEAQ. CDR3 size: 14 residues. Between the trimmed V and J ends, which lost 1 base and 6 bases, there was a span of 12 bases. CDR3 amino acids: CASSLVARASEAFF. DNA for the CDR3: TGTGCCAGCAGCTTAGTGGCCAGGGCCTCTGAAGCTTTCTTT.

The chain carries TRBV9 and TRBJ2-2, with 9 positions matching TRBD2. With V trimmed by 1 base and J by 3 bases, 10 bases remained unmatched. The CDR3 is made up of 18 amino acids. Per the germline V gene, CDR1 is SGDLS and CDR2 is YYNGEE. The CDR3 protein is CASSVRVSGSGDTGELFF. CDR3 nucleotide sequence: TGTGCCAGCAGCGTACGGGTTAGCGGGAGTGGCGACACCGGGGAGCTGTTTTTT.

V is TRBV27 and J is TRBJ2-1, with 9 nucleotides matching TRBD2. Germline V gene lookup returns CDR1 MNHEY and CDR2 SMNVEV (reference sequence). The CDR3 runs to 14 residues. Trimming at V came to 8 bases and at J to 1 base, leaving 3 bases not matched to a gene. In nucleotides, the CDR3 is TGTGCCAGCGGGGGACTAGCATCCTACAATGAGCAGTTCTTC. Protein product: CASGGLASYNEQFF.

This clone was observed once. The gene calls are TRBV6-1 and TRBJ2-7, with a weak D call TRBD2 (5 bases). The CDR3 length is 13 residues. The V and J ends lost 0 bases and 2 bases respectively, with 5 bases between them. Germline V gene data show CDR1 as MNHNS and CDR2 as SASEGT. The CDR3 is CASSEAGTYEQYF. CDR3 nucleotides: TGTGCCAGCAGTGAAGCCGGGACCTACGAGCAGTACTTC.

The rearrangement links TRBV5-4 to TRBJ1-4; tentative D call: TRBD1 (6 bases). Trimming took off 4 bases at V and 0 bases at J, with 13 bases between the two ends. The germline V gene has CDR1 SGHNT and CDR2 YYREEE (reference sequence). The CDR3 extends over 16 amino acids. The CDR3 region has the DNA TGTGCCAGCAGCACCTACCGGACAGCAACTAATGAAAAACTGTTTTTT. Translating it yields CASSTYRTATNEKLFF.

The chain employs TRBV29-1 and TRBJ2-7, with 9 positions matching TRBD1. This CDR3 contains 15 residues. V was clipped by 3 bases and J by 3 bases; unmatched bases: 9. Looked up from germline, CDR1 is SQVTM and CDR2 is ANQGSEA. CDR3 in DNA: TGCAGCGTTGACTCAGGACAGGGGCCAAACTACGAGCAGTACTTC. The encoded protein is CSVDSGQGPNYEQYF.

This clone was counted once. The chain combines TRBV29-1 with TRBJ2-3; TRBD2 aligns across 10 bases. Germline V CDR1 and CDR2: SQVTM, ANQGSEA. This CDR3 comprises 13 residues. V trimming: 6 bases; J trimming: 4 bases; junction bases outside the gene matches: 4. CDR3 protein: CSVASGSADTQYF. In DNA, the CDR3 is TGCAGCGTCGCTAGCGGGAGTGCAGATACGCAGTATTTT.

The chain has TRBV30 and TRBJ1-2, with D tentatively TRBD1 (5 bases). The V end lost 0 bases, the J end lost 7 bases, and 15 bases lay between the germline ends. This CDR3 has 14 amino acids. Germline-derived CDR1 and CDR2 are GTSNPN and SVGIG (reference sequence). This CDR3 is CAWSVLSQGGGYTF. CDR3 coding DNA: TGTGCCTGGAGTGTACTATCTCAGGGCGGTGGCTACACCTTC.

CDR3 in DNA: TGTGCCAGCAGTTACTCCGACAGGGTGAATGAAAAACTGTTTTTT. This encodes CASSYSDRVNEKLFF. V gene TRBV6-6 combines with J gene TRBJ1-4; TRBD1 matches 7 bases. The CDR3 has 15 amino acids. CDR1 is MNHNY and CDR2 is SVGAGI in the germline V gene (reference sequence). The junction had 3 bases not matched to a gene; V was cut back by 0 bases and J by 5 bases.

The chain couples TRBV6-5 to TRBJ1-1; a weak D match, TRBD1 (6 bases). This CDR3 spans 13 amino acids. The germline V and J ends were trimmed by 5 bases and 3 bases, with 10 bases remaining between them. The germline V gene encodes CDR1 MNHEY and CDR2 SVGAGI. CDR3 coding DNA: TGTGCCAGCAGTGAAAGGGGGTACACTGAAGCTTTCTTT. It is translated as CASSERGYTEAFF.

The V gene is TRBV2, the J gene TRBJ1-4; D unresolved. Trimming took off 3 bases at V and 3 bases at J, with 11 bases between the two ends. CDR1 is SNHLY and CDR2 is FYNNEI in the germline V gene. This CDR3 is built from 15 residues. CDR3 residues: CASSEESASNEKLFF. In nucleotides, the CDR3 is TGTGCCAGCAGTGAGGAGTCAGCGTCTAATGAAAAACTGTTTTTT.

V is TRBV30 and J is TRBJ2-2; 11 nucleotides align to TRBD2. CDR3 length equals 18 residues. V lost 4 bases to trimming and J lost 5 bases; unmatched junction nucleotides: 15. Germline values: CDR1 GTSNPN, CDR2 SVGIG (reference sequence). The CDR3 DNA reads TGTGCCTGGAAAGCTGACCCCGGACTAGCGGGCGATACCGGGGAGCTGTTTTTT. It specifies CAWKADPGLAGDTGELFF.

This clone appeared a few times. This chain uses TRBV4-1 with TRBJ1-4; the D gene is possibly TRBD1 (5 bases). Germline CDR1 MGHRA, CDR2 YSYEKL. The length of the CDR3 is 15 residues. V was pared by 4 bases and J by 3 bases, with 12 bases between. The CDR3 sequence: CASSRQGIANEKLFF. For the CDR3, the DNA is TGCGCCAGCAGCCGTCAGGGAATAGCTAATGAAAAACTGTTTTTT.

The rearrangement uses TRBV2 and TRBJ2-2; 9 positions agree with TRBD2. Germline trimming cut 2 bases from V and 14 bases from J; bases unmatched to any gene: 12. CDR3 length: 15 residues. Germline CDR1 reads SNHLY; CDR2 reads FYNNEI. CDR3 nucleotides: TGTGCCAGCAGTGAAAGGGGGGCGGGAGGGGCACGACTGTTTTTT. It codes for CASSERGAGGARLFF.

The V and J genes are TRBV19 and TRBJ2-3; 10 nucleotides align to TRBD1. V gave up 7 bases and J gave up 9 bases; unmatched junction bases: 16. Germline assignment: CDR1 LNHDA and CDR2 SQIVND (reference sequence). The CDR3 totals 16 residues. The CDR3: CASTNRAGQGDRTQYF. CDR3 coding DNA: TGTGCCAGTACCAACCGGGCCGGACAGGGGGACCGAACGCAGTATTTT.

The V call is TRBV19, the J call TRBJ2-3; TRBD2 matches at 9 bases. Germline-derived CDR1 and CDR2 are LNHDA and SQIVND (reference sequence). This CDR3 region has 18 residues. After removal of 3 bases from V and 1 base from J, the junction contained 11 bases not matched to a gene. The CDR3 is CASSILRQRGAGTDTQYF. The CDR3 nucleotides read TGTGCCAGTAGTATTCTTCGCCAGCGGGGGGCTGGCACAGATACGCAGTATTTT.

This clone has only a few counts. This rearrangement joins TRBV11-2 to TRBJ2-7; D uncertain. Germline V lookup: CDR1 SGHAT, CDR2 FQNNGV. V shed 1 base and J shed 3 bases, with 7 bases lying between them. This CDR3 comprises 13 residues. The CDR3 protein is CASSLGVDYEQYF. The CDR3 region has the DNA TGTGCCAGCAGCTTAGGTGTAGACTACGAGCAGTACTTC. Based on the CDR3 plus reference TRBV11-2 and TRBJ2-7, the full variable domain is EAGVAQSPRYKIIEKRQSVAFWCNPISGHATLYWYQQILGQGPKLLIQFQNNGVVDDSQLPKDRFSAERLKGVDSTLKIQPAKLEDSAVYLCASSLGVDYEQYFGPGTRLTVT.

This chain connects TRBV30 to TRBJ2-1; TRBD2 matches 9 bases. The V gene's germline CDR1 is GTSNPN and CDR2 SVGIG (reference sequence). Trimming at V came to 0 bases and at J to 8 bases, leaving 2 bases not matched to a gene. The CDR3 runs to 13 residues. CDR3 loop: CAWSVGLADEQFF. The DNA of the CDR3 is TGTGCCTGGAGTGTGGGACTAGCTGATGAGCAGTTCTTC.

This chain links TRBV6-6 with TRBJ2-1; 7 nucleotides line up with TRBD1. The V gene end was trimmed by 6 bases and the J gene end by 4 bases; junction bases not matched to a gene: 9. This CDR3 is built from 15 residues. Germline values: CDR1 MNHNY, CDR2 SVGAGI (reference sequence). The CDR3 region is CASRTVGQQYNEQFF. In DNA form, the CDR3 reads TGTGCCAGCAGGACCGTGGGACAGCAGTACAATGAGCAGTTCTTC.

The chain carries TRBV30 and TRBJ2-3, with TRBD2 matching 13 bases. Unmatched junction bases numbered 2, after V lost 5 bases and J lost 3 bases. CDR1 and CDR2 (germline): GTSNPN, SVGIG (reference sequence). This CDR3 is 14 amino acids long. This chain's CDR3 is CAWGLAGVTDTQYF. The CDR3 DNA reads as TGTGCCTGGGGACTAGCGGGAGTGACAGATACGCAGTATTTT.

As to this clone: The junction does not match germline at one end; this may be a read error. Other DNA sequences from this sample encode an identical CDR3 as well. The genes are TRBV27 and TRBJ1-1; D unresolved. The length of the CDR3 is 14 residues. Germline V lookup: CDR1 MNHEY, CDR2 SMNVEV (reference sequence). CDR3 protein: CASSLSLSDTEAFF. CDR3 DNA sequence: TGCGCCAGCAGTTTATCTCTTTCGGACACTGAAGCTTTCTTT.

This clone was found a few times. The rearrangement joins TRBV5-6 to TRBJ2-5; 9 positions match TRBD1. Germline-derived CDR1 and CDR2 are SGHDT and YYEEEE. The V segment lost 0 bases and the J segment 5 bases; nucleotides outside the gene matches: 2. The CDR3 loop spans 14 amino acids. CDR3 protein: CASSLDRGLETQYF. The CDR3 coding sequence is TGTGCCAGCAGCTTGGACAGGGGGCTTGAGACCCAGTACTTC. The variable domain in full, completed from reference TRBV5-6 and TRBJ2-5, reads DAGVTQSPTHLIKTRGQQVTLRCSPKSGHDTVSWYQQALGQGPQFIFQYYEEEERQRGNFPDRFSGHQFPNYSSELNVNALLLGDSALYLCASSLDRGLETQYFGPGTRLLVL.

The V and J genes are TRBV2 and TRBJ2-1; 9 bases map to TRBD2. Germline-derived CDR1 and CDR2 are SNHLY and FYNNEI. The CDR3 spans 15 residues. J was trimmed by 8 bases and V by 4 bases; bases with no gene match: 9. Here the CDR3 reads CASSVGSGSFYEQFF. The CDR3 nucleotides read TGTGCCAGCAGTGTTGGTAGCGGGAGCTTCTATGAGCAGTTCTTC.

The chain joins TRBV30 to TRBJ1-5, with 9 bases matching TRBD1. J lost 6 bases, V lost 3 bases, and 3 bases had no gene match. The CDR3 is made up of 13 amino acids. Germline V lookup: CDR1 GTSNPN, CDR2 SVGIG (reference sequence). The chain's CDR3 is CAWSTGGTQPQHF. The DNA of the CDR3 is TGTGCCTGGAGCACAGGGGGCACTCAGCCCCAGCATTTT.

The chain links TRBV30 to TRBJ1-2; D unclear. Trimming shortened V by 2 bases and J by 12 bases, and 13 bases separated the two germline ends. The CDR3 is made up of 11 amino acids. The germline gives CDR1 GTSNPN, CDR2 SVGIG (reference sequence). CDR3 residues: CAWSPPSVHTF. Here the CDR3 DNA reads TGTGCCTGGAGTCCTCCCTCTGTCCACACCTTC.

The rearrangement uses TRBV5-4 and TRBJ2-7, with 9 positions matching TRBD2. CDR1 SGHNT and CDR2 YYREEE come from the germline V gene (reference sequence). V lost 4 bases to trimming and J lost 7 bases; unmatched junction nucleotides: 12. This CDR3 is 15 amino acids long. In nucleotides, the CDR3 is TGTGCCAGCAGCGGGGCCCCTAGCGGGGCCCGGGAGCAGTACTTC. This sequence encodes CASSGAPSGAREQYF.

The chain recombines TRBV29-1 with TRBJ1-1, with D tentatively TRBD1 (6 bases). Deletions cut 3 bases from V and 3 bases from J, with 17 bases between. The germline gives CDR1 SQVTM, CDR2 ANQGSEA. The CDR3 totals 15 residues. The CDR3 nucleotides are TGCAGCGTTGATGCACAGGGAGGGAGGCACACTGAAGCTTTCTTT. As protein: CSVDAQGGRHTEAFF.

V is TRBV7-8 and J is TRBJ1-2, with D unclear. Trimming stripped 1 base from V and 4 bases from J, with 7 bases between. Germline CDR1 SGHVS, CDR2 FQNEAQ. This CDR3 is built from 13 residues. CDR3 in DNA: TGTGCCAGCAGCTTAGTGGCCGCCTATGGCTACACCTTC. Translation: CASSLVAAYGYTF.